Below are 13 T cell receptor beta chains sequenced from a single sample in a study of blood T cells in healthy people across ages. Together with a sample-barcoded 5' primer, a J-beta primer mix was included in a second PCR lasting about 6 to 11 cycles. Using its own MiXCR run on the 5' RACE reads, TCRdb lists one record per CDR3 protein. This table holds 800,000 to 1,300,000 distinct CDR3 sequences, roughly a quarter found once. These records were also assigned to another study, of T cells of mothers and their children.

Sequences were obtained from blood. All receptors derive from a girl aged 2 to 9 in good health.

The V call is TRBV7-7, the J call TRBJ2-1; D unclear. This CDR3 is 13 amino acids long. The germline V and J ends were trimmed by 1 base and 8 bases, with 9 bases remaining between them. Looked up from germline, CDR1 is SSHAT and CDR2 is FNYEAQ (reference sequence). This CDR3 is CASSLVPSDEQFF. DNA of the CDR3: TGTGCCAGCAGCTTAGTCCCCAGCGATGAGCAGTTCTTC.

The chain is built from TRBV12-3 or TRBV12-4 and TRBJ2-7; no firm D call. The CDR3 sequence is 11 residues long. Trimming pared 5 bases from V and 7 bases from J, leaving 9 bases between. The CDR3 protein is CASSAVEEQYF. The CDR3, as DNA: TGTGCCAGCAGTGCCGTTGAGGAGCAGTACTTC.

The sample holds a few counts of this clonotype. The chain combines TRBV7-2 with TRBJ2-3; 7 bases match TRBD2. V lost 5 bases, J lost 0 bases, and 5 bases stayed unmatched. This CDR3 has 15 amino acids. CDR1 is SGHTA, CDR2 FQGNSA, per germline. The CDR3 region is CASSGRAGSTDTQYF. Written as DNA, the CDR3 is TGTGCCAGCAGCGGCAGAGCGGGGAGCACAGATACGCAGTATTTT.

About this clonotype itself: Sequence at one end of the junction differs from germline and may be a read error. This rearrangement joins TRBV29-1 to TRBJ2-5; TRBD2 agrees at 7 bases. Germline assignment: CDR1 SQVTM and CDR2 ANQGSEA. This CDR3 spans 15 amino acids. Written as DNA, the CDR3 is TGCAGCTTCATGTCCGGGACTAAGGAGCAAGAGACCCAGCACTTC. Translation gives CSFMSGTKEQETQHF.

J is TRBJ2-5 and V is TRBV2; either TRBD1 or TRBD2 may supply D (6 bases each). This CDR3 comprises 16 residues. Trimming stripped 7 bases from V and 3 bases from J, with 21 bases between. Looked up from germline, CDR1 is SNHLY and CDR2 is FYNNEI. Here the CDR3 DNA reads TGTGCCAGCACCCGCCCGGGGGCCTACGCAGAAGAGACCCAGTACTTC. Translated: CASTRPGAYAEETQYF.

This clonotype appeared a single time. This chain joins TRBV29-1 and TRBJ1-1, with D uncertain. The germline V gene encodes CDR1 SQVTM and CDR2 ANQGSEA. This CDR3 has 10 amino acids. V was shortened by 6 bases and J by 1 base, with 3 bases between the two germline ends. The CDR3 sequence is CSVSNTEAFF. CDR3 nucleotides: TGCAGCGTATCGAACACTGAAGCTTTCTTT.

In this sample, this clonotype turned up a few times. CDR3 nucleotide sequence: TGTGCCAGCACCTATAGAGGGGGCGACGGCGGCTACACCTTC. This codes for CASTYRGGDGGYTF. This chain connects TRBV6-5 to TRBJ1-2; 7 bases map to TRBD1. Per germline, CDR1 MNHEY and CDR2 SVGAGI. Germline trimming cut 7 bases from V and 8 bases from J; bases unmatched to any gene: 13. CDR3 length: 14 amino acids.

The CDR3, as DNA: TGTGCCAGCAGTTCGTGGGACAGGGGTTTAAACGATGAGCAGTTCTTC. Encoded protein: CASSSWDRGLNDEQFF. The V gene is TRBV28, the J gene TRBJ2-1; TRBD1 matches 10 bases. Trimming removed 4 bases from V and 8 bases from J; junction bases left unmatched: 11. There are 16 residues in the CDR3. Germline V CDR1 and CDR2: MDHEN, SYDVKM.

A few counts support this clonotype. The V and J genes are TRBV27 and TRBJ2-7; tentative D call: TRBD1 (6 bases). The V end lost 8 bases, the J end lost 0 bases, and 8 bases lay between the germline ends. The CDR3 has 12 amino acids. CDR1 and CDR2 (germline): MNHEY, SMNVEV (reference sequence). CDR3 residues: CASWDTSYEQYF. The CDR3 nucleotides read TGTGCCAGCTGGGACACCTCCTACGAGCAGTACTTC.

The V call is TRBV12-3 or TRBV12-4, the J call TRBJ2-7, with a possible D match to TRBD1 (6 bases). The CDR3 is 15 residues long. The germline V and J ends were trimmed by 7 bases and 2 bases, with 18 bases remaining between them. DNA for the CDR3: TGTGCCAGCACCGTGGAAGGGGCAGGGGCCTACGAGCAGTACTTC. It is translated as CASTVEGAGAYEQYF.

This chain uses TRBV5-1 with TRBJ1-1; D is unclear. V was cut by 5 bases and J by 0 bases, with 8 bases left in between. CDR1 is SGHRS, CDR2 YFSETQ, per germline. The CDR3 runs to 13 residues. CDR3 sequence: CASSWALNTEAFF. The CDR3 nucleotides read TGCGCCAGCAGTTGGGCCCTGAACACTGAAGCTTTCTTT.

The V and J genes are TRBV28 and TRBJ2-7, with 7 positions matching TRBD1. V lost 6 bases, J lost 7 bases, and 9 bases stayed unmatched. This CDR3 is 13 amino acids long. The V gene's germline CDR1 is MDHEN and CDR2 SYDVKM. CDR3 region: CASRTTTGREQYF. CDR3 in DNA: TGTGCCAGCAGAACAACGACAGGGAGAGAGCAGTACTTC.

This clonotype has more than one count but fewer than ten. V gene TRBV6-5 combines with J gene TRBJ2-7; 8 nucleotides agree with TRBD1. The CDR3 totals 13 residues. J lost 6 bases, V lost 5 bases, and 6 bases had no gene match. CDR1 is MNHEY and CDR2 is SVGAGI in the germline V gene. CDR3 bases: TGTGCCAGCAGTGACGACAGGGGAGGCGAGCAGTACTTC. Protein product: CASSDDRGGEQYF.